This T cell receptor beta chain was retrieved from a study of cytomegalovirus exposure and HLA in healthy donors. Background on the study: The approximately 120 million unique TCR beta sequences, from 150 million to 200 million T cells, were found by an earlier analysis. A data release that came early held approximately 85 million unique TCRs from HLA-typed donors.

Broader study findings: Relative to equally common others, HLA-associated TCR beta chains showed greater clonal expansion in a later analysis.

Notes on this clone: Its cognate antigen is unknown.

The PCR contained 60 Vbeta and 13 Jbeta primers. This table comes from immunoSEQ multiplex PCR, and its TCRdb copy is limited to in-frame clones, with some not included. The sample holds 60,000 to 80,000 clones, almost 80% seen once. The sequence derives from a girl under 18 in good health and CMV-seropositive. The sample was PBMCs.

In nucleotides, the CDR3 is TGTGCCAGCAGCTCCTTTACAGGGAGGGACGGGGAGCTGTTTTTT. It yields the protein CASSSFTGRDGELFF. The chain couples TRBV5-4 to TRBJ2-2; D possibly corresponds to TRBD2 (7 bases). The CDR3 spans 15 residues. Trimming shortened V by 3 bases and J by 7 bases, and 16 bases separated the two germline ends. Germline CDR1 is SGHNT and CDR2 is YYREEE (reference sequence).